This TCR beta chain was sequenced during a study of cytomegalovirus exposure and HLA in healthy donors. CDR1 and CDR2 (germline): SGHRS, YFSETQ. V trimming: 0 bases; J trimming: 7 bases; junction bases outside the gene matches: 3. The CDR3 spans 15 residues. Researchers ran the PCR with 60 Vbeta and 13 Jbeta primers. Profiling relied on immunoSEQ multiplex PCR, and the TCRdb table lists in-frame clones only, not all of them. The sample lists some 190,000 clones, 76% occurring once. Sequences were obtained from PBMCs. J is TRBJ1-3 and V is TRBV5-1, with 11 positions matching TRBD1. The source of this sequence is a man between 18 and 29 years old in good health and CMV-seronegative. The DNA for the CDR3 is TGCGCCAGCAGCTTGGAAGGACAGGGGGCCAACACCATATATTTT. It translates to CASSLEGQGANTIYF.